A single sample gave rise to the 4 T cell receptor beta chains below, sequenced in a study of shared clonotypes between healthy human individuals (dated by TCRdb to 2020 to 2021). Libraries were built with the immunoSEQ multiplex PCR assay. This immuneACCESS table, as held by TCRdb, lists in-frame sequences with V and J called but not all clones. Of the missing ones, under half trace to an unresolved V gene in checked studies; the others have no known cause. For this sample there are 2 million to 2.5 million clones; approximately 94% appear just once. Around 0.13% of the sample goes to the ten largest clones. The sequenced sample consisted of naive CD4+ T cells sorted from blood. The cell subset or site label on this specimen signifies: CD45RA+ positively selected. The receptors originated from a man aged 18-30 years in good health.

The chain combines TRBV4-3 with TRBJ1-1; 9 bases are shared with TRBD1. This CDR3 is built from 15 residues. Germline trimming cut 2 bases from V and 5 bases from J; bases unmatched to any gene: 6. In germline, CDR1 is LGHNA, CDR2 YSLEER. The CDR3 DNA sequence: TGCGCCAGCAGCCAATCGGCGACAGGGGGTACTGAAGCTTTCTTT. Its translation is CASSQSATGGTEAFF.

The genes are TRBV10-3 and TRBJ1-5; D may be TRBD1 (5 bases). CDR3 length: 13 residues. The germline V gene has CDR1 ENHRY and CDR2 SYGVKD. Trimming cost V 10 bases and J 5 bases, with 15 bases left between them. CDR3 sequence: CASWGGRDQPQHF. Here the CDR3 DNA reads TGTGCCAGCTGGGGGGGAAGGGATCAGCCCCAGCATTTT.

This rearrangement joins TRBV11-2 to TRBJ2-7, with D perhaps TRBD1 or TRBD2 (5 bases each). V lost 3 bases, J lost 3 bases, and 9 bases lay in between. The CDR3 totals 13 residues. The V gene's germline CDR1 is SGHAT and CDR2 FQNNGV. In DNA form, the CDR3 reads TGTGCCAGCAGCTTCAGGGACGGCTACGAGCAGTACTTC. Its protein is CASSFRDGYEQYF.

The V and J genes are TRBV2 and TRBJ2-7; maybe TRBD2 (5 bases). Germline loops: CDR1 SNHLY, CDR2 FYNNEI. The CDR3 sequence is 14 residues long. V was trimmed by 6 bases and J by 1 base, leaving 13 bases between them. CDR3: CASRRVALSYEQYF. CDR3 nucleotide sequence: TGTGCCAGCAGGAGGGTGGCTCTTTCCTACGAGCAGTACTTC.